Included here is one T cell receptor (beta chain) sequence, with context. The antigen is not known. The V gene's germline CDR1 is SGDLS and CDR2 YYNGEE. The length of the CDR3 is 15 residues. V lost 0 bases to trimming and J lost 8 bases, with 14 bases between them. The PCR contained 60 Vbeta and 13 Jbeta primers. Measured with immunoSEQ multiplex PCR; TCRdb has only the in-frame clones, and not every one. The sample carries 150,000 or so clones, about four fifths recorded once. These data come from a study of cytomegalovirus exposure and HLA in healthy donors. Turning to the study itself: From donors who were HLA-typed, an early data release held about 85 million unique TCRs. For the roughly 390 genotyped donors, 81% fell within the Caucasian-associated ancestry cluster.

Study-wide findings and caveats: Within an earlier analysis, most TCR beta V segments proved productive either about 87% or about 30% of the time. Immune exposure was documented only through CMV serostatus.

The clonotype comes from a male donor in good health and CMV-seropositive. The sequenced material came from PBMCs. The rearrangement joins TRBV9 to TRBJ1-4; a weak D match, TRBD1 (6 bases). CDR3 region: CASSVEAGAGEKLFF. The CDR3 DNA sequence: TGTGCCAGCAGCGTAGAAGCAGGGGCAGGGGAAAAACTGTTTTTT.